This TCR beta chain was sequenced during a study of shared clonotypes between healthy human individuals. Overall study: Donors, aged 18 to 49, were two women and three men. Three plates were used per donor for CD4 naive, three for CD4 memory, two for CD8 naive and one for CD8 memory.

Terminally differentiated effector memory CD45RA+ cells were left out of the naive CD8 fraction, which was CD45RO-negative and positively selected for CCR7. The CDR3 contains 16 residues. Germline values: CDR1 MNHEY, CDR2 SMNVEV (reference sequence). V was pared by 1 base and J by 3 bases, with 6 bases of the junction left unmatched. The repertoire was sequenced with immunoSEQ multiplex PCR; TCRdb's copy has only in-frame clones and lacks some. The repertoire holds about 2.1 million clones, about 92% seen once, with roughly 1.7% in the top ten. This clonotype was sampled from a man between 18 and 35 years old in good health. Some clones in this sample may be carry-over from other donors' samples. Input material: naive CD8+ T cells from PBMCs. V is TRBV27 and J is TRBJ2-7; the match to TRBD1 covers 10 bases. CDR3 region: CASSLFGDRGVYEQYF. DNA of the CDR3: TGTGCCAGCAGTTTATTTGGGGACAGGGGAGTCTACGAGCAGTACTTC.